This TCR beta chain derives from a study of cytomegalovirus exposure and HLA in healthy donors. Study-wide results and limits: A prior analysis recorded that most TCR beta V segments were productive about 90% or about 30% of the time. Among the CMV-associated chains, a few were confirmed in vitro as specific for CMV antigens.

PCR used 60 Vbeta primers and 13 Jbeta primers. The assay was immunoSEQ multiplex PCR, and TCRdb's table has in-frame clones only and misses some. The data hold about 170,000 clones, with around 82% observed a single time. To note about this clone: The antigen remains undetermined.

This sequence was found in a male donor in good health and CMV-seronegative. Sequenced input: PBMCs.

The CDR3 DNA follows: TGTGCCAGCAGCTTAGACAGGGGGCAAGATACGCAGTATTTT. Translation: CASSLDRGQDTQYF. The chain has TRBV7-8 and TRBJ2-3; TRBD1 matches 9 bases. This CDR3 contains 14 residues. Germline CDR1 and CDR2: SGHVS and FQNEAQ. After removal of 1 base from V and 5 bases from J, the junction contained 1 base not matched to a gene.